Listed below are T cell receptor beta chains from one sample, sequenced in a study of shared clonotypes between healthy human individuals. Assay: immunoSEQ multiplex PCR; the TCRdb copy retains only in-frame clones and omits some. Of around 2,100,000 clones in the sample, around 96% are singletons; the top ten hold around 1.2%. The material sequenced was naive CD8+ T cells sorted from blood. The origin of the receptors is a man aged 18 to 35 in good health. Both conserved end residues are part of each CDR3. A D gene is named only where the DNA matches it firmly. Size values are once, few and many counts, or a class for expanded clones, and some rows have none.

abundance	v_gene	j_gene	d_gene	CDR3nt	CDR3aa
-	TRBV6-1	TRBJ2-7	TRBD2	TGTGCCAGCAGTAAAGTGGAGGGACTATCGTCTTACGAGCAGTACTTC	CASSKVEGLSSYEQYF
-	TRBV7-2	TRBJ2-1	-	TGTGCCAGCAGTTTAGGGTACAATGAGCAGTTCTTC	CASSLGYNEQFF
-	TRBV5-6	TRBJ2-3	-	TGTGCCAGCAGCTGGGACGGCCCGGATACGCAGTATTTT	CASSWDGPDTQYF
once	TRBV4-1	TRBJ1-1	TRBD1	TGCGCCAGCAGCCAAACTCCCGGGACAGGAAACACTGAAGCTTTCTTT	CASSQTPGTGNTEAFF
-	TRBV10-2	TRBJ2-2	-	TGCGCCAGCTCGGGACTGTCAGCTAATCCCGGGGAGCTGTTTTTT	CASSGLSANPGELFF
-	TRBV5-6	TRBJ2-7	TRBD2	TGTGCCAGCAGCTTCGGGGGACTAGCCACCTACGAGCAGTACTTC	CASSFGGLATYEQYF
-	TRBV7-9	TRBJ1-5	-	TGTGCCAGCAGCCCGTGGGACGGAGTAAATCAGCCCCAGCATTTT	CASSPWDGVNQPQHF
-	TRBV5-1	TRBJ2-7	-	TGCGCCAGCAGCTTGTTTCAGGGGCCAAAAGGCTACGAGCAGTACTTC	CASSLFQGPKGYEQYF
-	TRBV15	TRBJ1-1	TRBD1	TGTGCCACCAGCAGGGGGACAGGGTACACTGAAGCTTTCTTT	CATSRGTGYTEAFF
-	TRBV10-3	TRBJ1-1	-	TGTGCCATCAGAGATGACAGTCTGTCCAACACTGAAGCTTTCTTT	CAIRDDSLSNTEAFF
-	TRBV7-7	TRBJ2-2	TRBD1	TGTGCTAGCAGCTTAACCCGAGACAGGGAGAACACCGGGGAGCTGTTTTTT	CASSLTRDRENTGELFF
few	TRBV6-5	TRBJ2-2	-	TGTGCCAGCAGAATTACAGGGTACACCGGGGAGCTGTTTTTT	CASRITGYTGELFF
-	TRBV5-4	TRBJ2-3	TRBD1	TGTGCCAGCAGCCCGGACAGGGCCGTGTCGAGCACAGATACGCAGTATTTT	CASSPDRAVSSTDTQYF
-	TRBV5-4	TRBJ2-7	-	TGTGCCAGCAGCTTCCCTGGAGGAGAGCAGTACTTC	CASSFPGGEQYF
-	TRBV2	TRBJ2-2	TRBD1	TGTGCCAGCAGTCCTCCGGGACAGGGGGTCGGCGGGGAGCTGTTTTTT	CASSPPGQGVGGELFF
-	TRBV13	TRBJ2-3	-	TGTGCCAGCAGCTTAGGCCTCTCAGATACGCAGTATTTT	CASSLGLSDTQYF
-	TRBV5-4	TRBJ2-5	-	TGTGCCAGCAGCATGGCGGGGGAGACCCAGTACTTC	CASSMAGETQYF
-	TRBV5-8	TRBJ2-7	TRBD1	TGTGCCACCACAGGGGCAAAGTCCTACGAGCAGTACTTC	CATTGAKSYEQYF
-	TRBV5-4	TRBJ2-7	TRBD1	TGTGCCAGCAGCTACGGACAGGGTTGGGAGCAGTACTTC	CASSYGQGWEQYF
-	TRBV15	TRBJ1-5	-	TGTGCCACCGTTGGGGAGGCCTCAAACAATCAGCCCCAGCATTTT	CATVGEASNNQPQHF
-	TRBV27	TRBJ1-1	TRBD1	TGTGCCAGCAGAACGTCGACAGGGCGTGTATGGGCTGAAGCTTTCTTT	CASRTSTGRVWAEAFF
-	TRBV27	TRBJ2-7	TRBD1	TGTGCCAGCAGTTTATCAACAGGGGACTCCTACGAGCAGTACTTC	CASSLSTGDSYEQYF
-	TRBV28	TRBJ2-7	TRBD1	TGTGCCAGTGAATCCCCGGGACAGGGAAATTACGAGCAGTACTTC	CASESPGQGNYEQYF
-	TRBV5-1	TRBJ2-3	TRBD2	TGCGCCAGCAGCAGCGGACTAGCGGGCCCTTACGATACGCAGTATTTT	CASSSGLAGPYDTQYF
-	TRBV30	TRBJ2-7	-	TGTGCCTGGACCCTAGGGGGGGGCTACGAGCAGTACTTC	CAWTLGGGYEQYF
-	TRBV9	TRBJ2-2	TRBD2	TGTGCCAGCAGCGGGGAAGCTAGCGGGGGATACACCGGGGAGCTGTTTTTT	CASSGEASGGYTGELFF
-	TRBV4-1	TRBJ2-7	-	TGCGCCAGCACTGAGGCCCCAGGCTCGAGGTACGAGCAGTACTTC	CASTEAPGSRYEQYF
-	TRBV27	TRBJ2-1	-	TGTGCCAGCAGTTTATCGAAAGGGGAGTGGGACTACAATGAGCAGTTCTTC	CASSLSKGEWDYNEQFF
-	TRBV28	TRBJ2-1	TRBD1	TGTGCCAGCAGTACATCCGGGACAGGGGCGACGCAGTTCTTC	CASSTSGTGATQFF
-	TRBV9	TRBJ1-2	TRBD1	TGTGCCAGCAGGGCCCAGGGGGACTATGGCTACACCTTC	CASRAQGDYGYTF
-	TRBV29-1	TRBJ2-1	-	TGCAGCTCAAGAGGGGCGGCGGCCCTACACAATGAGCAGTTCTTC	CSSRGAAALHNEQFF
-	TRBV18	TRBJ1-1	-	TGTGCCAGCTCAGCCGGAGTGGGGGGCACTGAAGCTTTCTTT	CASSAGVGGTEAFF
-	TRBV11-3	TRBJ2-5	-	TGTGCCAGCAGCGACGGGTCTCTGGAGACCCAGTACTTC	CASSDGSLETQYF
-	TRBV30	TRBJ2-3	-	TGTGCCTGGAGTAGGGGGAGCACAGATACGCAGTATTTT	CAWSRGSTDTQYF
-	TRBV10-3	TRBJ2-3	-	TGTGCCATCAGTGACGGTGCGGATAGCACAGATACGCAGTATTTT	CAISDGADSTDTQYF
-	TRBV6-5	TRBJ2-7	-	TGTGCCAGCAGTTACGTCGGAAGCGCCGGAGAGCAGTACTTC	CASSYVGSAGEQYF
-	TRBV4-1	TRBJ1-4	-	TGCGCCAGCAGAGGAACTAATGAAAAACTGTTTTTT	CASRGTNEKLFF
-	TRBV7-9	TRBJ2-7	-	TGTGCCAGCAGCTCGTCCTGGGGCTCCTACGAGCAGTACTTC	CASSSSWGSYEQYF
-	TRBV18	TRBJ2-1	TRBD1	TGTGCCAGCTCGCCAGGGGGCCCCCTCGGCAATGAGCAGTTCTTC	CASSPGGPLGNEQFF
-	TRBV9	TRBJ2-7	-	TGTGCCAGCAGCTCCGGACTAGGAGGGGGCGAGCAGTACTTC	CASSSGLGGGEQYF
-	TRBV6-6	TRBJ1-1	TRBD1	TGTGCCAGCAGTTACTTGGAGGACAGGGGGGCTTTCTTT	CASSYLEDRGAFF
-	TRBV5-5	TRBJ2-7	TRBD2	TGTGCCAGCAGCCTTAGGCAGGGGACTAGCGGGAGCCCCCTCTACGAGCAGTACTTC	CASSLRQGTSGSPLYEQYF
once	TRBV12-1	TRBJ2-7	-	-	CASSSVGQGNEQYF
-	TRBV19	TRBJ2-7	-	TGTGCCAGTAGTCTCAACAGGGTCTACGAGCAGTACTTC	CASSLNRVYEQYF
-	TRBV25-1	TRBJ2-7	-	TGTGCCAGCAGTGGGGACTTTATCTCCTACGAGCAGTACTTC	CASSGDFISYEQYF
-	TRBV27	TRBJ2-7	-	TGTGCCAGCAGTTGGGCGGCGGGCTACGAGCAGTACTTC	CASSWAAGYEQYF
-	TRBV6-5	TRBJ1-6	-	TGTGCCAGCAGTCCCGCCTGGGGGGATAATTCACCCCTCCACTTT	CASSPAWGDNSPLHF
-	TRBV9	TRBJ2-7	-	TGTGCCAGCAGCGTAGACCCCGGGGGTCCATACGAGCAGTACTTC	CASSVDPGGPYEQYF
-	TRBV28	TRBJ2-7	-	TGTGCCAGCAGTTTGTCCGGCGTATCCTACGAGCAGTACTTC	CASSLSGVSYEQYF
-	TRBV11-1	TRBJ2-5	-	TGTGCCAGCAGCGCACTGAAAGAGACCCAGTACTTC	CASSALKETQYF
-	TRBV7-7	TRBJ1-1	TRBD1	TGTGCTAGCAGCCCGGGACAGGGAACTGAAGCTTTCTTT	CASSPGQGTEAFF
-	TRBV2	TRBJ2-3	TRBD2	TGTGCCAGCAGTGGACTAGCGGCGAATACGCAGTATTTT	CASSGLAANTQYF
-	TRBV7-9	TRBJ1-1	-	TGTGCCAGCAGCTCCTGGACGGAGAACACTGAAGCTTTCTTT	CASSSWTENTEAFF
-	TRBV4-3	TRBJ2-1	TRBD2	TGCGCCAGCAGCCAAGTGACTAGCGGGAACAATGAGCAGTTCTTC	CASSQVTSGNNEQFF
-	TRBV5-4	TRBJ2-7	TRBD1	TGTGCCAGCAGCTTGGGGTTGGGACAGTCCTACGAGCAGTACTTC	CASSLGLGQSYEQYF
-	TRBV2	TRBJ2-2	TRBD1	TGTGCCAGCAGTGATCCGGACAGGGTCGAGACCGGGGAGCTGTTTTTT	CASSDPDRVETGELFF